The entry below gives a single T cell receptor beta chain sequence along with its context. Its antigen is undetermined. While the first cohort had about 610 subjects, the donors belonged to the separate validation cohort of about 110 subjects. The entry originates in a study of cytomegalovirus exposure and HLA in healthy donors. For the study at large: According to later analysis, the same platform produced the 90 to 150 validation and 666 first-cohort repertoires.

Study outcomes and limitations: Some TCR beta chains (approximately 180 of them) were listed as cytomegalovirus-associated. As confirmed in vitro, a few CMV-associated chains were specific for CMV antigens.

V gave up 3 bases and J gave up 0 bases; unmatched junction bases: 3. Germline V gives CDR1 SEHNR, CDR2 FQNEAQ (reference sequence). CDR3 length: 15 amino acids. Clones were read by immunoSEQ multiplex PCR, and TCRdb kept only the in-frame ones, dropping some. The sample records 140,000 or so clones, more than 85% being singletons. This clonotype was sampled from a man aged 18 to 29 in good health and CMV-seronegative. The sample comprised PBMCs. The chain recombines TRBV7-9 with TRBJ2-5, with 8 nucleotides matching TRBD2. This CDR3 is CASSLGAGDQETQYF. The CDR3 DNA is TGTGCCAGCAGCTTGGGAGCGGGAGACCAAGAGACCCAGTACTTC.